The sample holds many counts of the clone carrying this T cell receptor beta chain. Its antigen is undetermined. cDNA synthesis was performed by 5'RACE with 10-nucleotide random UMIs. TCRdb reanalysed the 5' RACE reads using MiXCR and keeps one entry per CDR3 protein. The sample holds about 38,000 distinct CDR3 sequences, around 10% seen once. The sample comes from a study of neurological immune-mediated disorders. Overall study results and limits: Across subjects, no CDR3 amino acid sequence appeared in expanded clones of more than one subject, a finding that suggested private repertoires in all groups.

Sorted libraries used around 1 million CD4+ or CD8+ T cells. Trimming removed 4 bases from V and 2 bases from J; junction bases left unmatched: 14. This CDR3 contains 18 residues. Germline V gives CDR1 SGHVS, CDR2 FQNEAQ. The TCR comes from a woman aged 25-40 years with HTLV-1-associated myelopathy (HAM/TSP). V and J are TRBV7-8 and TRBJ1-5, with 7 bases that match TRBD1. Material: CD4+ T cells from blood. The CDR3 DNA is TGTGCCAGCAGCTCTCTAACCGGACAGGTTTCTGGCAATCAGCCCCAGCATTTT. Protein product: CASSSLTGQVSGNQPQHF.